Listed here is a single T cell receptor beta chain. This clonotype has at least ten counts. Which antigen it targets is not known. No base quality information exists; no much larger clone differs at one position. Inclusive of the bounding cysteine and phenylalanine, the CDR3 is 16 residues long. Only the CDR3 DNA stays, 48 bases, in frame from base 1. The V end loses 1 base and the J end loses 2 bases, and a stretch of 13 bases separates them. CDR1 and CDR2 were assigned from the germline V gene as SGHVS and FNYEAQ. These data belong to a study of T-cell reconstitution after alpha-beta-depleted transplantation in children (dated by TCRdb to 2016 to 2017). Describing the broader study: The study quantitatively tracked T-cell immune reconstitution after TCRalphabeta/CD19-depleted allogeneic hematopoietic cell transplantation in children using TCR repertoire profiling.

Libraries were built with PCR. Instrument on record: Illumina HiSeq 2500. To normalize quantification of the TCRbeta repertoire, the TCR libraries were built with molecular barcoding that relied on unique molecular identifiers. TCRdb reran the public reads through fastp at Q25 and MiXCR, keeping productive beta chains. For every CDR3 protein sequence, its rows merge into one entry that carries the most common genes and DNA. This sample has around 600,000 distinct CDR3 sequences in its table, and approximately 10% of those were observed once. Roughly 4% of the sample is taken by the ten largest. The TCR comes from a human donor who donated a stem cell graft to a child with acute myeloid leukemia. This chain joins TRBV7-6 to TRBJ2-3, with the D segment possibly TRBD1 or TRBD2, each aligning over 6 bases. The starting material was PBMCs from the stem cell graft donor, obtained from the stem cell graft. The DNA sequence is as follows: TGTGCCAGCAGCTTAGGAGGGGGGAGTTTCACAGATACGCAGTATTTT. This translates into CASSLGGGSFTDTQYF.